This entry describes one T cell receptor (beta chain). The sample belongs to a study of blood T cell repertoires in COVID-19. Study-level background: The origin of the acute and convalescent COVID-19 samples was the United States, Italy and Spain. Sources were T cells, B-cell-depleted T cells, or PBMCs; the material itself was cDNA or gDNA.

Germline V lookup: CDR1 SQVTM, CDR2 ANQGSEA. The CDR3 totals 11 residues. Trimming took off 6 bases at V and 3 bases at J, with 6 bases between the two ends. Methods used by the authors: Estimates of nucleated cell counts were drawn from the amplification of reference gene primers. The data were produced by immunoSEQ multiplex PCR, yet TCRdb's version contains in-frame clones alone and is incomplete. V, J and clone size derive from that table, while D and trimming were established from the DNA sequence. The sample consists of roughly 24,000 clones, about nine tenths of them appearing once. The specimen sequenced was peripheral blood. The gene calls are TRBV29-1 and TRBJ2-1; no clear D. The clonotype originates from a woman in her seventies with active COVID-19. CDR3 protein: CSVPLYNEQFF. As DNA, the CDR3 is TGCAGCGTGCCACTCTACAATGAGCAGTTCTTC.